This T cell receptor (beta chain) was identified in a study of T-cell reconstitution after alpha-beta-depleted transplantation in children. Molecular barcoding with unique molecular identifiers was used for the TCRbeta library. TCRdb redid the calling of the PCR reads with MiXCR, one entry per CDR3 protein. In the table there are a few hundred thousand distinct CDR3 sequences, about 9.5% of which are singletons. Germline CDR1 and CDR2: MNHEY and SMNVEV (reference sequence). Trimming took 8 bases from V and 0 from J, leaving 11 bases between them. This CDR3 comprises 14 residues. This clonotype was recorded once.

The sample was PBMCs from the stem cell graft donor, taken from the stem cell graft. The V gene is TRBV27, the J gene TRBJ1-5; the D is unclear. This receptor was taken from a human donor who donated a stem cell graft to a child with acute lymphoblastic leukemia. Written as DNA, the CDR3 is TGTGCCAGCTCGGACGGGGATAGCAATCAGCCCCAGCATTTT. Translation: CASSDGDSNQPQHF.